The 8 T cell receptor beta chains reported below all come from one sample, sequenced in a study of control samples from healthy donors and cancer patients. Clones were read by immunoSEQ multiplex PCR, and TCRdb kept only the in-frame ones, dropping some. The data show 60,000 to 75,000 clones, approximately 80% seen once. The sample comprised blood. The receptors originated from a man over 45 in good health.

The chain is built from TRBV5-6 and TRBJ2-1, with 7 bases lining up with TRBD2. Germline V gives CDR1 SGHDT, CDR2 YYEEEE. This CDR3 is built from 17 residues. V shed 1 base, J shed 3 bases, and the junction held 10 bases outside the gene matches. CDR3 nucleotides: TGTGCCAGCAGCTTGATTGGCGGGGGAAGAGGCTACAATGAGCAGTTCTTC. As protein: CASSLIGGGRGYNEQFF.

The J gene is TRBJ1-2, the V gene TRBV19, with a possible D match to TRBD1 (5 bases). Trimming pared 10 bases from V and 2 bases from J, leaving 14 bases between. The germline V gene encodes CDR1 LNHDA and CDR2 SQIVND (reference sequence). The CDR3 covers 13 residues. Here the CDR3 DNA reads TGTGCCACCCCAGCACGGGACAACTATGGCTACACCTTC. Amino acids: CATPARDNYGYTF. Together with reference TRBV19 and TRBJ1-2, the CDR3 gives the full variable domain: DGGITQSPKYLFRKEGQNVTLSCEQNLNHDAMYWYRQDPGQGLRLIYYSQIVNDFQKGDIAEGYSVSREKKESFPLTVTSAQKNPTAFYLCATPARDNYGYTFGSGTRLTVV.

At least ten counts were recorded for this clone. This chain joins TRBV5-5 and TRBJ1-2, with 12 bases that match TRBD1. With 3 bases clipped from V and 5 bases from J, the junction kept 2 bases outside the gene matches. Germline-derived CDR1 and CDR2 are SGHKS and YYEKEE (reference sequence). There are 14 residues in the CDR3. The CDR3 region is CASSWDRGHYGYTF. Written as DNA, the CDR3 is TGTGCCAGCAGCTGGGACAGGGGGCATTATGGCTACACCTTC.

The chain combines TRBV5-1 with TRBJ1-3; D gene ambiguous. There are 13 residues in the CDR3. CDR1 and CDR2 from the germline V gene are SGHRS and YFSETQ. Trimming removed 8 bases from V and 0 bases from J, with 9 bases in between. CDR3 DNA sequence: TGCGCCAGGAAGTATCTCTCTGGAAACACCATATATTTT. Its translation: CARKYLSGNTIYF.

The chain employs TRBV13 and TRBJ1-5; D is perhaps TRBD1 (5 bases). The CDR3 has 17 residues. Germline CDR1 is PRHDT and CDR2 is FYEKMQ (reference sequence). V gave up 5 bases and J gave up 1 base, with 18 bases separating them. The CDR3 is CASSQTRGQGSNQPQHF. As DNA, the CDR3 is TGTGCCAGCAGCCAAACCAGAGGGCAGGGAAGCAATCAGCCCCAGCATTTT.

This clone was found once. The J gene is TRBJ2-5, the V gene TRBV28; possibly TRBD2 for D (7 bases). CDR3 length: 13 amino acids. Germline assignment: CDR1 MDHEN and CDR2 SYDVKM. V was shortened by 5 bases and J by 4 bases, with 11 bases between the two germline ends. CDR3 sequence reads: CASSLGGGETQYF. DNA of the CDR3: TGTGCCAGCAGTCTAGGGGGGGGAGAGACCCAGTACTTC.

CDR3 DNA: TGTGCCACCAGCAGAGAATCCGGGGAGACCCAGTACTTC. Its translation is CATSRESGETQYF. The chain employs TRBV15 and TRBJ2-5; no firm D call. CDR1 and CDR2 (germline): LNHNV, YYDKDF (reference sequence). The CDR3 has 13 amino acids. The V end lost 0 bases, the J end lost 5 bases, and 7 bases lay between the germline ends.

The V and J genes are TRBV4-3 and TRBJ2-5; TRBD2 matches 7 bases. The CDR3 has 16 residues. The germline V gene has CDR1 LGHNA and CDR2 YSLEER. Trimming cost V 0 bases and J 5 bases; bases outside gene matches: 9. CDR3 coding DNA: TGCGCCAGCAGCCAAGACGCCGTGGGGGGGAGGGAGACCCAGTACTTC. Translation: CASSQDAVGGRETQYF.